What follows are 18 T cell receptor beta chains derived from one specimen sequenced in a study of molecular identifiers for immune sequencing clone quantification. TCRdb reprocessed the PCR reads with MiXCR, giving one entry per CDR3 protein. The table lists roughly 630,000 distinct CDR3 sequences, 25% of them singletons. Sequencing was done on a sample of naive CD8+ T cells from blood, with Jurkat cell RNA spiked in. Described subset: FACS-sorted CD8+CD4-CCR7+CD45RA+ naive T cells. These receptors were collected from a human donor in good health. Some libraries in this study had Jurkat cell RNA spiked in.

This clonotype was detected a few times. This chain uses TRBV12-3 or TRBV12-4 with TRBJ2-1; the match to TRBD2 covers 12 bases. The J segment lost 8 bases and the V segment lost 6 bases, leaving 11 bases of the junction unmatched. The CDR3 extends over 16 amino acids. CDR3 sequence reads: CASSPTSGGPLDEQFF. The DNA for the CDR3 is TGTGCCAGCAGCCCGACTAGCGGGGGCCCCTTAGATGAGCAGTTCTTC.

As regards this clonotype: A much bigger clone sits one base away, suggesting this may be a read error. The chain carries TRBV20-1 and TRBJ2-5; 9 bases are a match to TRBD2. V trimming: 0 bases; J trimming: 4 bases; junction bases outside the gene matches: 9. Germline V CDR1 and CDR2: DFQATT, SNEGSKA (reference sequence). The CDR3 contains 16 residues. CDR3 sequence reads: CSARDAGGPLVETQYF. CDR3 nucleotide sequence: TGCAGTGCTAGAGATGCGGGGGGGCCCTTAGTAGAGACCCAGTACTTC.

This clonotype came up a few times. The rearrangement uses TRBV4-3 and TRBJ2-2; TRBD1 is a possible D gene (6 bases). Germline CDR1 is LGHNA and CDR2 is YSLEER. This CDR3 has 17 residues. V was pared by 0 bases and J by 2 bases, with 13 bases between. The CDR3 loop reads CASSQDAGALNTGELFF. The CDR3 DNA is TGCGCCAGCAGCCAAGACGCAGGGGCGCTTAACACCGGGGAGCTGTTTTTT.

This clonotype was detected only a few times. CDR3 residues: CASSSLGAGAIYEQYF. The CDR3, as DNA: TGTGCCAGCAGCTCCCTAGGGGCGGGAGCAATCTACGAGCAGTACTTC. V and J are TRBV7-2 and TRBJ2-7, with 7 bases fitting TRBD2. Germline trimming cut 4 bases from V and 3 bases from J; bases unmatched to any gene: 12. Germline V CDR1 and CDR2: SGHTA, FQGNSA. The CDR3 is 16 amino acids.

The CDR3, as DNA: TGTGCCAGCAGCTTAGAGAGACGGCTTTCCTACGAGCAGTACTTC. This translates into CASSLERRLSYEQYF. The chain is built from TRBV11-1 and TRBJ2-7; D is uncertain. The V and J ends lost 1 base and 1 base respectively, with 11 bases between them. Germline-derived CDR1 and CDR2 are SGHAT and FQDESV (reference sequence). The CDR3 is 15 residues long.

This clonotype was detected many times. The V call is TRBV6-2 or TRBV6-3, the J call TRBJ2-1; 11 bases are a match to TRBD1. This CDR3 contains 15 residues. Trimming took 5 bases from V and 8 from J; bases not matched to a gene: 8. Germline assignment: CDR1 MNHEY and CDR2 SVGEGT. CDR3 residues: CASSPPGQGDYEQFF. The CDR3 DNA reads TGTGCCAGCAGTCCACCGGGACAGGGGGATTATGAGCAGTTCTTC.

At least ten counts were recorded for this clonotype. This chain uses TRBV27 with TRBJ2-7, with D possibly matching TRBD2 (5 bases). Trimming stripped 4 bases from V and 4 bases from J, with 14 bases between. Looked up from germline, CDR1 is MNHEY and CDR2 is SMNVEV (reference sequence). This CDR3 is built from 14 residues. In nucleotides, the CDR3 is TGTGCCAGCAGTTCGGTGGTGACGGGATACGAGCAGTACTTC. It specifies CASSSVVTGYEQYF.

On this clonotype itself: A much bigger clone sits one base away, suggesting this may be a read error. The genes are TRBV29-1 and TRBJ2-7; no firm D call. Per the germline V gene, CDR1 is SQVTM and CDR2 is ANQGSEA. The V end lost 1 base, the J end lost 7 bases, and 14 bases lay between the germline ends. The CDR3 covers 13 residues. Here the CDR3 reads CSVEGLFSGEQYF. Written as DNA, the CDR3 is TGCAGCGTTGAAGGTCTGTTCAGTGGGGAGCAGTACTTC.

Concerning this clonotype: One base away lies a much larger clone, so this may be a sequencing read error. The chain employs TRBV25-1 and TRBJ2-5; the D is unclear. CDR1 is MGHDK, CDR2 SYGVNS, per germline. CDR3 length equals 14 residues. The V end lost 5 bases, the J end lost 5 bases, and 15 bases lay between the germline ends. CDR3: CASSPAPGWETQYF. The CDR3, as DNA: TGTGCCAGCAGTCCAGCACCTGGTTGGGAGACCCAGTACTTC.

The chain's CDR3 is CASSQGVEGNEQFF. Here the CDR3 DNA reads TGCGCCAGCAGCCAAGGCGTGGAGGGTAATGAGCAGTTCTTC. This chain links TRBV4-1 with TRBJ2-1; D perhaps matches TRBD2 (6 bases). The germline V gene encodes CDR1 MGHRA and CDR2 YSYEKL. The CDR3 spans 14 residues. Between the trimmed V and J ends, which lost 1 base and 7 bases, there was a span of 11 bases.

The table lists this clonotype with many counts. The V gene is TRBV20-1, the J gene TRBJ2-7; 12 bases are shared with TRBD2. Germline-derived CDR1 and CDR2 are DFQATT and SNEGSKA (reference sequence). Germline trimming cut 3 bases from V and 4 bases from J; bases unmatched to any gene: 7. This CDR3 region has 15 residues. The chain's CDR3 is CSARGLAGVVYEQYF. The CDR3 DNA follows: TGCAGTGCTAGGGGACTAGCGGGTGTAGTTTACGAGCAGTACTTC.

This clonotype was observed at least ten times. The V and J genes are TRBV5-1 and TRBJ1-1; D is unresolved. V was shortened by 0 bases and J by 1 base, with 7 bases between the two germline ends. There are 14 residues in the CDR3. The germline V gene encodes CDR1 SGHRS and CDR2 YFSETQ. CDR3 coding DNA: TGCGCCAGCAGCTTGGCTTCAGAGAACACTGAAGCTTTCTTT. As protein: CASSLASENTEAFF.

In its sample, this clonotype was seen a few times. This chain links TRBV19 with TRBJ2-7; D may match TRBD1 or TRBD2 (5 bases each). V was shortened by 4 bases and J by 0 bases, with 13 bases between the two germline ends. This CDR3 is 15 amino acids long. Germline V gives CDR1 LNHDA, CDR2 SQIVND (reference sequence). The DNA for the CDR3 is TGTGCCAGTAGTAGGGGGTTAGACCGCTCCTACGAGCAGTACTTC. Its translation is CASSRGLDRSYEQYF.

Worth noting for this clonotype: This is likely a read error, given that the CDR3 carries no conserved phenylalanine or tryptophan at its end. The chain recombines TRBV5-6 with TRBJ2-5; the D is unclear. Germline-derived CDR1 and CDR2 are SGHDT and YYEEEE. Trimming took off 4 bases at V and 3 bases at J, with 4 bases between the two ends. This CDR3 is built from 11 residues. CDR3 sequence (DNA): TGTGCCAGCAGCGCGGAAGAGACCCAGTACTCC. Residues: CASSAEETQYS.

The genes are TRBV20-1 and TRBJ2-7, with TRBD2 as a possible D gene (6 bases). CDR3 length: 19 residues. CDR1 DFQATT and CDR2 SNEGSKA come from the germline V gene (reference sequence). The V end lost 0 bases, the J end lost 0 bases, and 24 bases lay between the germline ends. CDR3 nucleotides: TGCAGTGCTAGAGAACTACCCGAGGGAGCGGGCGTGAACTCCTACGAGCAGTACTTC. Its translation: CSARELPEGAGVNSYEQYF.

This clonotype was recorded at least ten times. V is TRBV2 and J is TRBJ2-7; 7 positions agree with TRBD1. The germline V gene has CDR1 SNHLY and CDR2 FYNNEI. The length of the CDR3 is 15 residues. V trimming: 4 bases; J trimming: 4 bases; junction bases outside the gene matches: 10. CDR3 DNA sequence: TGTGCCAGCAGTGTAAATCGGGACAGTTCGTACGAGCAGTACTTC. This encodes CASSVNRDSSYEQYF.

This clonotype was seen many times. The chain links TRBV2 to TRBJ1-4, with TRBD1 matching over 9 bases. Trimming removed 6 bases from V and 16 bases from J; junction bases left unmatched: 18. This CDR3 has 15 residues. The germline gives CDR1 SNHLY, CDR2 FYNNEI. The CDR3: CASSEKTGGTEHAFF. The CDR3 bases are TGTGCCAGCAGCGAGAAAACAGGGGGCACGGAACACGCGTTTTTT.

This sequence joins TRBV6-2 or TRBV6-3 and TRBJ1-5; D ambiguous. The CDR3 length is 13 residues. CDR1 and CDR2 (germline): MNHEY, SVGEGT. The V gene lost 0 bases and the J gene lost 9 bases, with 9 bases spanning the gap. CDR3 in amino acids: CASSYSFPPPQHF. The CDR3 DNA is TGTGCCAGCAGTTACTCGTTCCCCCCGCCCCAGCATTTT.